This T cell receptor beta chain was sequenced for a study of shared clonotypes between healthy human individuals. Study-wide results and limits: The represented genetic and exposure-history diversity was limited by the small number of donors.

Per germline, CDR1 SQVTM and CDR2 ANQGSEA. This CDR3 spans 13 amino acids. V was shortened by 4 bases and J by 0 bases, with 10 bases between the two germline ends. It was at deep level that the assay was run. Sequencing was performed with immunoSEQ multiplex PCR; in TCRdb, only in-frame clones are kept and a portion is missing. The repertoire includes about 1.5 million clones, 95% to 97% of them detected once, and roughly 1.2% sits in the top ten. Negatively enriched CD4+ T cells were divided by CD45RA into naive and memory. About this clone: Antigen unknown.

The rearrangement links TRBV29-1 to TRBJ2-7; D ambiguous. The receptor was isolated from a man younger than 45 in good health. The sequencing input was naive CD4+ T cells sorted from blood. The subset: CD45RA+ positively selected. CDR3 DNA sequence: TGCAGCGTTGTTGGGCGTCCCTCCTACGAGCAGTACTTC. It specifies CSVVGRPSYEQYF.